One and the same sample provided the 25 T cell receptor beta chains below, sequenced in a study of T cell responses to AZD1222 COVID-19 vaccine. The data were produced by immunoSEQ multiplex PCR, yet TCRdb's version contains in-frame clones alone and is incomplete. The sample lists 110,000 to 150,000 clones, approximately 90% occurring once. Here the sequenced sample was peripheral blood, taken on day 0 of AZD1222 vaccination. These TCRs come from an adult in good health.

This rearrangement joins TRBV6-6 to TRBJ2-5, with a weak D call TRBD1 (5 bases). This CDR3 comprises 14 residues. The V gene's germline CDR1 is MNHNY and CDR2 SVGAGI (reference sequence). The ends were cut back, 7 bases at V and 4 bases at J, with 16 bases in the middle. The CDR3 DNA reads TGTGCCAGCACCCCGTGGCAGGGCGGAGAGACCCAGTACTTC. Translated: CASTPWQGGETQYF.

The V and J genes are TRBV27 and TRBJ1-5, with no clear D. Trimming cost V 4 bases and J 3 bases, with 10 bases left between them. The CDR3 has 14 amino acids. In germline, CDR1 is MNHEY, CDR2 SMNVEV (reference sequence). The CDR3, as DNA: TGTGCCAGCAGTTATGATCACTTCAATCAGCCCCAGCATTTT. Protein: CASSYDHFNQPQHF.

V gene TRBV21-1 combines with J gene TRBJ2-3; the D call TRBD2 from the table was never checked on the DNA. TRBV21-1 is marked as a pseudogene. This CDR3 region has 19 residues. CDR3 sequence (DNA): TGTGCCAGCAGCAAAGCCGGGACTAGCGGGAGGTCTAGCACAGATACGCAGTATTTT. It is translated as CASSKAGTSGRSSTDTQYF.

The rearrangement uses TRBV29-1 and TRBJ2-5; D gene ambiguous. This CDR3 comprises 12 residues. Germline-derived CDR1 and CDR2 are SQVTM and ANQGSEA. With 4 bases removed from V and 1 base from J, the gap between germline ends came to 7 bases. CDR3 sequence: CSVASVQETQYF. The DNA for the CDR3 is TGCAGCGTTGCAAGCGTCCAAGAGACCCAGTACTTC.

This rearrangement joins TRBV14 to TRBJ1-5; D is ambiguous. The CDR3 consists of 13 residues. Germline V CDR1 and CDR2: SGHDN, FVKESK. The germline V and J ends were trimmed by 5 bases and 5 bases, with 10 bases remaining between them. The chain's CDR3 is CASSVGLDQPQHF. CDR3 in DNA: TGTGCCAGCAGCGTTGGGCTAGATCAGCCCCAGCATTTT.

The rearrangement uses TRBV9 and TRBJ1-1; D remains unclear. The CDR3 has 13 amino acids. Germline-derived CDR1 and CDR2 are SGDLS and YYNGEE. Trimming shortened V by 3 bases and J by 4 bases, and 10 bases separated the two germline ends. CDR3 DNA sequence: TGTGCCAGCAGCGCCCCAGGAGGCACTGAAGCTTTCTTT. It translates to CASSAPGGTEAFF.

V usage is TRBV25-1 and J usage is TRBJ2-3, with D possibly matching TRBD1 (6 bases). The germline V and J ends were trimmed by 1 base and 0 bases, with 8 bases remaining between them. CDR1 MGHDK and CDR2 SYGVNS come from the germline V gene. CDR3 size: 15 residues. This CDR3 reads CASSESGVSTDTQYF. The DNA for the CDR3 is TGTGCCAGCAGTGAATCAGGGGTCAGCACAGATACGCAGTATTTT.

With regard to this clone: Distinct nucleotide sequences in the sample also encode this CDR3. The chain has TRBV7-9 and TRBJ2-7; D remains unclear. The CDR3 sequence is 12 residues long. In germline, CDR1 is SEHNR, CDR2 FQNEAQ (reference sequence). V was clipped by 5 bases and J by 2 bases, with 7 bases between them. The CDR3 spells CASSLTTYEQYF. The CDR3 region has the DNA TGTGCCAGCAGCCTTACAACCTACGAGCAGTACTTC.

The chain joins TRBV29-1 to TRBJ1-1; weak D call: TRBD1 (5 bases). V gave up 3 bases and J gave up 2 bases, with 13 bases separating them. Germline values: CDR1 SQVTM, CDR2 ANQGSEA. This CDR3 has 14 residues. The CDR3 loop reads CSVELRQHNTEAFF. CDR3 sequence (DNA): TGCAGCGTTGAGCTGCGACAGCACAACACTGAAGCTTTCTTT. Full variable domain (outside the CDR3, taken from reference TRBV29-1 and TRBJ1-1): SAVISQKPSRDICQRGTSLTIQCQVDSQVTMMFWYRQQPGQSLTLIATANQGSEATYESGFVIDKFPISRPNLTFSTLTVSNMSPEDSSIYLCSVELRQHNTEAFFGQGTRLTVV.

CDR3 loop: CASSLGLAGNTEAFF. The CDR3 DNA reads as TGTGCCAGCAGTTTAGGTTTGGCAGGGAACACTGAAGCTTTCTTT. The chain couples TRBV27 to TRBJ1-1; D gene uncertain. The CDR3 is made up of 15 amino acids. Trimming shortened V by 2 bases and J by 1 base, and 11 bases separated the two germline ends. Germline values: CDR1 MNHEY, CDR2 SMNVEV (reference sequence).

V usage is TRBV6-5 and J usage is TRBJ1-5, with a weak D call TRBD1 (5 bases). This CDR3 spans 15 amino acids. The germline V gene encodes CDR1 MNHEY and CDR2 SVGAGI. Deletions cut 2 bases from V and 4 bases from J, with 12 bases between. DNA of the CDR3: TGTGCCAGCAGTTACCCACCGGCAGGGAATCAGCCCCAGCATTTT. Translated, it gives CASSYPPAGNQPQHF.

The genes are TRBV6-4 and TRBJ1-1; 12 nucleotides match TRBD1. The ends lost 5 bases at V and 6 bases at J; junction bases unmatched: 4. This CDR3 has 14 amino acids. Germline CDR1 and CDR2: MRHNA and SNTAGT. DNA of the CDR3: TGTGCCAGCAGTTCCGGGACAGGGGGCGCTGAAGCTTTCTTT. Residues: CASSSGTGGAEAFF.

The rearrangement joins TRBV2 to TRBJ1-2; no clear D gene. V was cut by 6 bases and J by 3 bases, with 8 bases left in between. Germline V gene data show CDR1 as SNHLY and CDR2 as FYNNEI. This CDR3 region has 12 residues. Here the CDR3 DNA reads TGTGCCAGCAGGGACGGATACTATGGCTACACCTTC. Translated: CASRDGYYGYTF.

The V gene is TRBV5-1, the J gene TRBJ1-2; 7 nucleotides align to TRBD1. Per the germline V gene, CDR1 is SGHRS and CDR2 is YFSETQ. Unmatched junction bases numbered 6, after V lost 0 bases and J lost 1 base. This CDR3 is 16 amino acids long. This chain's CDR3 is CASSLDGDSNNYGYTF. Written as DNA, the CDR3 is TGCGCCAGCAGCTTGGATGGGGACAGCAATAACTATGGCTACACCTTC.

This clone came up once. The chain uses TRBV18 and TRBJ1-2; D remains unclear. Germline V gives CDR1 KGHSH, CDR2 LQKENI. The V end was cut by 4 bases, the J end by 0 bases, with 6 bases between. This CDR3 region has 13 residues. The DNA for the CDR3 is TGTGCCAGCTCACGAGACTCTAACTATGGCTACACCTTC. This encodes CASSRDSNYGYTF.

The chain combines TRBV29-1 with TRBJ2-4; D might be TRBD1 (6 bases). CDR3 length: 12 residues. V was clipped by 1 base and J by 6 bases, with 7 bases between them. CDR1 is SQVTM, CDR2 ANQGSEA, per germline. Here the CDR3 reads CSVEGRGNIQYF. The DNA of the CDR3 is TGCAGCGTTGAAGGCAGGGGAAACATTCAGTACTTC.

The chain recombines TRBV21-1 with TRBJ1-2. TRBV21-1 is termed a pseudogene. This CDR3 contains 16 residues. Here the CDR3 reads CASSKVPSLRYHGYTF. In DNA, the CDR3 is TGTGCCAGCAGCAAAGTTCCCAGCCTACGTTACCATGGCTACACCTTC.

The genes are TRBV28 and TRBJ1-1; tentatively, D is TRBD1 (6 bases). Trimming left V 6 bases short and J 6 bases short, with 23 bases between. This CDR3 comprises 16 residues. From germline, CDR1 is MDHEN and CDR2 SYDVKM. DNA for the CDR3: TGTGCCAGCAGCCCACCCGGGGGGGAGGGGGGAGCTGAAGCTTTCTTT. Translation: CASSPPGGEGGAEAFF.

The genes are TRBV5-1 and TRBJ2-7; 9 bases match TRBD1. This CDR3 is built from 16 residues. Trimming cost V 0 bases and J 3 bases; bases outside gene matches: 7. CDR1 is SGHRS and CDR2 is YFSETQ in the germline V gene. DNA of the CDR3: TGCGCCAGCAGCTTGGGGGGGACAGGGATCGGCTACGAGCAGTACTTC. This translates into CASSLGGTGIGYEQYF.

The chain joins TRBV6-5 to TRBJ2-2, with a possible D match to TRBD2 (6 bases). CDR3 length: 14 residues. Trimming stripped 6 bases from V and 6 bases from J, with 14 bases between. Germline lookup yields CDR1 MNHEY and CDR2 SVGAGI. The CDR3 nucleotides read TGTGCCAGCAGAGCAGGGTGGGAGGCCGGGGAGCTGTTTTTT. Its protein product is CASRAGWEAGELFF.

The chain's CDR3 is CASSYGSGSAYEQYF. For the CDR3, the DNA is TGTGCCAGCAGTTACGGGAGCGGGAGTGCCTACGAGCAGTACTTC. The J gene is TRBJ2-7, the V gene TRBV6-2 or TRBV6-3; TRBD2 matches at 8 bases. The germline CDR1 and CDR2 sequences are MNHEY and SVGEGT. The J segment lost 2 bases and the V segment lost 2 bases, leaving 5 bases of the junction unmatched. There are 15 residues in the CDR3.

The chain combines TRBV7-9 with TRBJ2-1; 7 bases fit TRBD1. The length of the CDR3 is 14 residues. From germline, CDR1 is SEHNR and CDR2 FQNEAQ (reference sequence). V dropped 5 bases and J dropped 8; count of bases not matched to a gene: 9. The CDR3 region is CASSGGRQGYEQFF. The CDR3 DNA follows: TGTGCCAGCAGCGGGGGACGACAGGGATATGAGCAGTTCTTC.

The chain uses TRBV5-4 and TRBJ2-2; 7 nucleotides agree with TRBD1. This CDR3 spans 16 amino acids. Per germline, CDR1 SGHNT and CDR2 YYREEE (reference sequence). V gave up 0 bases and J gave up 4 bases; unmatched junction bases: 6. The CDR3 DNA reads TGTGCCAGCAGCTTGGCTCGGACAGGAATCACCGGGGAGCTGTTTTTT. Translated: CASSLARTGITGELFF.

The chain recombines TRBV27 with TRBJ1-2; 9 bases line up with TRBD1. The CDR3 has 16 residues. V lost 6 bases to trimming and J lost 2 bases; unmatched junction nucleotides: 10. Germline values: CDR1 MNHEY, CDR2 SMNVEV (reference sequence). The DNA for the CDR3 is TGTGCCAGCAGCAAAGGACAGGGGAAAGTGAACTATGGCTACACCTTC. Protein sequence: CASSKGQGKVNYGYTF.

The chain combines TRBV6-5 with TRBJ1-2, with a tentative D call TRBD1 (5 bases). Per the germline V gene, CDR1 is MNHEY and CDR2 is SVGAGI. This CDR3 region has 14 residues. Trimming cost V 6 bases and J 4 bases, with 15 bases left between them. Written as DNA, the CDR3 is TGTGCCAGCAGCGCGACGACAGTGGCCTATGGCTACACCTTC. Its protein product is CASSATTVAYGYTF.